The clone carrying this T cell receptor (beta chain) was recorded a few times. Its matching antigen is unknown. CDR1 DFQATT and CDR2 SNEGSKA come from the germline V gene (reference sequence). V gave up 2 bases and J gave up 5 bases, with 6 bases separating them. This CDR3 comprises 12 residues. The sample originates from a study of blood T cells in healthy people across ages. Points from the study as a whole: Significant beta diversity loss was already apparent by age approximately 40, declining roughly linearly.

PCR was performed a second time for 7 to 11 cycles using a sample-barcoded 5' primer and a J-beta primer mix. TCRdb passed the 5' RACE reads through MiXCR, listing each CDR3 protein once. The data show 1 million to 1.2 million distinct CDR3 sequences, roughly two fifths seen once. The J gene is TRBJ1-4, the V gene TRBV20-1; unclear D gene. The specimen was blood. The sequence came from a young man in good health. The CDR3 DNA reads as TGCAGTGCTAGATCATCGAATGAAAAACTGTTTTTT. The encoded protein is CSARSSNEKLFF.